The clone carrying this T cell receptor beta chain was detected ten times or more. The PBMCs were taken from about 10 ml of fresh peripheral blood. The data are from a study of T cells in Graves' hyperthyroidism and ophthalmopathy. Overall study: Blood was drawn when the patient was first diagnosed and still untreated.

RNA transcripts were the template for amplifying TCR beta CDR3 regions. TCR CDR3 underwent first-round RT-PCR with the HTBI primer set. TCRdb called the multiplex PCR reads again in MiXCR, with one record for every CDR3 protein. The table has about 180,000 distinct CDR3 sequences, about a sixth seen once; the top ten hold roughly 30%. The material sequenced was blood. The receptor comes from a woman in her forties or fifties with Graves' hyperthyroidism.

The CDR3 region is CASSFSAKDSPLHF. CDR3 nucleotide sequence: TGTGCCAGCAGCTTTTCGGCCAAGGATTCACCCCTCCACTTT. V is TRBV11-2 and J is TRBJ1-6; no clear D gene. The CDR3 totals 14 residues. The V gene lost 3 bases and the J gene lost 8 bases, with 11 bases spanning the gap. Germline V gene sequence: CDR1 SGHAT, CDR2 FQNNGV. Looking up the rest from reference TRBV11-2 and TRBJ1-6 gives the full variable domain: EAGVAQSPRYKIIEKRQSVAFWCNPISGHATLYWYQQILGQGPKLLIQFQNNGVVDDSQLPKDRFSAERLKGVDSTLKIQPAKLEDSAVYLCASSFSAKDSPLHFGNGTRLTVT.